This T cell receptor beta chain was sequenced during a study of blood T cell repertoires in COVID-19. This clone was seen a handful of times. Profiling relied on immunoSEQ multiplex PCR, and the TCRdb table lists in-frame clones only, not all of them. The sample yields 300,000 to 350,000 clones, roughly 86% seen once. The CDR3 has 9 residues. The germline V and J ends were trimmed by 7 bases and 5 bases, with 5 bases remaining between them. Germline values: CDR1 DFQATT, CDR2 SNEGSKA (reference sequence). Sample: PBMCs or T cells enriched from blood (not recorded which). The rearrangement links TRBV20-1 to TRBJ1-1; no clear D gene. This TCR was sampled from a woman in her twenties or thirties who had recovered from COVID-19. CDR3 loop: CSVATEAFF. The CDR3 DNA is TGCAGTGTAGCGACTGAAGCTTTCTTT.